This T cell receptor beta chain is from a study of T cells in Graves' hyperthyroidism and ophthalmopathy. TCR beta CDR3 sequences were amplified from RNA transcripts. The HTBI primer set drove a first-round RT-PCR of the TCR CDR3. One entry per CDR3 protein results from TCRdb running MiXCR on the multiplex PCR reads. The data hold around 350,000 distinct CDR3 sequences, with less than 20% observed a single time. CDR1 and CDR2 from the germline V gene are MNHEY and SMNVEV (reference sequence). The CDR3 has 14 amino acids. Trimming removed 6 bases from V and 7 bases from J; junction bases left unmatched: 10. This clonotype occurred many times.

The chain uses TRBV27 and TRBJ2-7; TRBD1 aligns across 9 bases. Sequences were obtained from blood. This TCR was sampled from a woman aged 18-29 years with Graves' hyperthyroidism that later progressed to Graves' ophthalmopathy. The CDR3 reads CASRLSGTGREQYF. The CDR3 region has the DNA TGTGCCAGCAGATTGTCGGGGACAGGGAGAGAGCAGTACTTC.